This T cell receptor beta chain was sequenced during a study of cytomegalovirus exposure and HLA in healthy donors. Study-level results: TCR beta sequences reportedly predicted most subjects' HLA-A and HLA-B alleles accurately.

Trimming at V came to 3 bases and at J to 5 bases, leaving 10 bases not matched to a gene. CDR3 length equals 16 residues. Germline CDR1 reads SGHVS; CDR2 reads FNYEAQ. About this clone: The antigen remains unidentified.

PCR was performed using 60 Vbeta and 13 Jbeta primers. Produced via immunoSEQ multiplex PCR; TCRdb's table is partial and in-frame only. The profile shows about 140,000 clones, about three quarters of them singletons. This clonotype was sampled from a man aged 35 to 55 in good health and CMV-seronegative. The sequenced sample was PBMCs. The chain recombines TRBV7-6 with TRBJ1-5; 7 positions match TRBD1. DNA of the CDR3: TGTGCCAGCAGCTTGGCAGGGGGACAGATCGATCAGCCCCAGCATTTT. Encoded protein: CASSLAGGQIDQPQHF.